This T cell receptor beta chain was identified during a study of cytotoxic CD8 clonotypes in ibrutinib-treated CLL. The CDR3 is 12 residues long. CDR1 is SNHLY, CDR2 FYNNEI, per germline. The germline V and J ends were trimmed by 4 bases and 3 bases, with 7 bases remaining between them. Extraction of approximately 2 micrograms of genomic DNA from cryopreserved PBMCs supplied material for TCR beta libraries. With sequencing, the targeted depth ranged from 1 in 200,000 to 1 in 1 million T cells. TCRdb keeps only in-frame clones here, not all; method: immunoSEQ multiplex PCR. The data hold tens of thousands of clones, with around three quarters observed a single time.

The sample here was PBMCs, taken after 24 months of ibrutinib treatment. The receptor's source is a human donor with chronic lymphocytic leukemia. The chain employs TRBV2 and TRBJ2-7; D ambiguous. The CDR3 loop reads CASSGWDYEQYF. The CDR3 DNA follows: TGTGCCAGCAGTGGCTGGGACTACGAGCAGTACTTC.